Presented here are 16 T cell receptor beta chains from one specimen sequenced in a study of blood T cell repertoires in COVID-19. Measured with immunoSEQ multiplex PCR; TCRdb has only the in-frame clones, and not every one. The data contain roughly 60,000 clones, around 84% of them singletons. The specimen sequenced was peripheral blood. Receptor source: a human donor with active COVID-19. The donor label of this sample is uncertain.

The chain combines TRBV5-4 with TRBJ2-7; 7 nucleotides agree with TRBD1. The germline V gene encodes CDR1 SGHNT and CDR2 YYREEE (reference sequence). V was clipped by 4 bases and J by 1 base; unmatched bases: 2. This CDR3 has 13 amino acids. In nucleotides, the CDR3 is TGTGCCAGCAGCGGGGACAGTTCCTACGAGCAGTACTTC. Its protein product is CASSGDSSYEQYF.

The V and J genes are TRBV19 and TRBJ2-1; D uncertain. CDR1 and CDR2 from the germline V gene are LNHDA and SQIVND (reference sequence). Trimming took off 4 bases at V and 0 bases at J, with 7 bases between the two ends. The CDR3 is 14 amino acids. The CDR3 spells CASSRAPSYNEQFF. In DNA, the CDR3 is TGTGCCAGTAGTAGAGCTCCCTCCTACAATGAGCAGTTCTTC.

This rearrangement joins TRBV5-1 to TRBJ2-7, with 7 bases matching TRBD1. The CDR3 covers 14 residues. The ends lost 3 bases at V and 6 bases at J; junction bases unmatched: 9. CDR1 is SGHRS and CDR2 is YFSETQ in the germline V gene. The CDR3 bases are TGCGCCAGCAGCTCGGGGACAGCGTGGTCCGAGCAGTACTTC. Encoded protein: CASSSGTAWSEQYF. Drawing the rest from reference TRBV5-1 and TRBJ2-7, the complete variable domain is KAGVTQTPRYLIKTRGQQVTLSCSPISGHRSVSWYQQTPGQGLQFLFEYFSETQRNKGNFPGRFSGRQFSNSRSEMNVSTLELGDSALYLCASSSGTAWSEQYFGPGTRLTVT.

The chain employs TRBV10-3 and TRBJ1-1; tentatively, D is TRBD1 (5 bases). The germline V and J ends were trimmed by 4 bases and 4 bases, with 13 bases remaining between them. This CDR3 is built from 14 residues. The germline gives CDR1 ENHRY, CDR2 SYGVKD. CDR3 DNA: TGTGCCATCAGTGGTCAGGGCACAGGCACTGAAGCTTTCTTT. As protein: CAISGQGTGTEAFF.

The genes are TRBV30 and TRBJ1-1; D is unclear. The germline CDR1 and CDR2 sequences are GTSNPN and SVGIG (reference sequence). V lost 0 bases, J lost 1 base, and 6 bases lay in between. The CDR3 extends over 13 amino acids. The CDR3 nucleotides are TGTGCCTGGAGTGTATACGGGAACACTGAAGCTTTCTTT. This sequence encodes CAWSVYGNTEAFF.

This clone was detected only once. The genes are TRBV18 and TRBJ1-1, with D possibly being TRBD1 (5 bases). Trimming took 1 base from V and 7 from J, leaving 10 bases between them. Germline V gene data show CDR1 as KGHSH and CDR2 as LQKENI. CDR3 size: 13 residues. The DNA for the CDR3 is TGTGCCAGCTCACCACGCAGGGATGGTGAAGCTTTCTTT. It yields the protein CASSPRRDGEAFF. Supplemented by reference TRBV18 and TRBJ1-1, the full variable domain reads NAGVMQNPRHLVRRRGQEARLRCSPMKGHSHVYWYRQLPEEGLKFMVYLQKENIIDESGMPKERFSAEFPKEGPSILRIQQVVRGDSAAYFCASSPRRDGEAFFGQGTRLTVV.

The chain recombines TRBV6-2 or TRBV6-3 with TRBJ2-5; 12 bases line up with TRBD2. Germline CDR1 MNHEY, CDR2 SVGEGT. The CDR3 runs to 18 residues. The V and J ends lost 2 bases and 0 bases, in that order; junction bases with no gene match: 7. CDR3 in amino acids: CASSYPGLAGRYQETQYF. The CDR3 nucleotides read TGTGCCAGCAGTTACCCTGGACTAGCGGGGAGGTACCAAGAGACCCAGTACTTC.

The V and J genes are TRBV28 and TRBJ1-6, with TRBD1 as a possible D gene (5 bases). Trimming pared 7 bases from V and 10 bases from J, leaving 23 bases between. In germline, CDR1 is MDHEN, CDR2 SYDVKM. This CDR3 is 16 amino acids long. The CDR3 here is CASTFDLDRGGSPLHF. The CDR3 region has the DNA TGTGCCAGCACCTTTGACCTGGATAGGGGAGGATCACCCCTCCACTTT.

The rearrangement joins TRBV7-2 to TRBJ2-1; 9 positions match TRBD2. Germline assignment: CDR1 SGHTA and CDR2 FQGNSA. The CDR3 runs 15 residues. V shed 7 bases and J 3 bases; nucleotides not matched to a gene: 7. CDR3 nucleotide sequence: TGTGCCAGCACCCCGGCGCGGGAGGGCTACAATGAGCAGTTCTTC. It translates to CASTPAREGYNEQFF. Together with reference TRBV7-2 and TRBJ2-1, the CDR3 gives the full variable domain: GAGVSQSPSNKVTEKGKDVELRCDPISGHTALYWYRQSLGQGLEFLIYFQGNSAPDKSGLPSDRFSAERTGGSVSTLTIQRTQQEDSAVYLCASTPAREGYNEQFFGPGTRLTVL.

In the case of this clone: The germline gene is not matched at one end of the junction; a read error may be the cause. This chain links TRBV7-7 with TRBJ2-3; D possibly corresponds to TRBD2 (5 bases). Germline V lookup: CDR1 SSHAT, CDR2 FNYEAQ (reference sequence). The CDR3 runs 12 residues. The CDR3 spells CASSSEGDTQYF. CDR3 nucleotides: TGTGCTAGCAGTTCAGAGGGAGATACGCAGTATTTT.

This chain connects TRBV7-2 to TRBJ2-1; possible D gene TRBD1, 6 bases. Germline-derived CDR1 and CDR2 are SGHTA and FQGNSA. This CDR3 has 17 amino acids. Trimming removed 5 bases at V and 3 bases at J, with 20 bases between. The CDR3 DNA reads TGTGCCAGCAGCCCTCGGCTATCAGGGGCTTTCTACAATGAGCAGTTCTTC. Its translation: CASSPRLSGAFYNEQFF.

The chain employs TRBV6-2 or TRBV6-3 and TRBJ1-2; D uncertain. V was trimmed by 6 bases and J by 4 bases, leaving 15 bases between them. Looked up from germline, CDR1 is MNHEY and CDR2 is SVGEGT. The CDR3 covers 14 residues. Here the CDR3 DNA reads TGTGCCAGCAGCAGCGGGGTTGTAAGCTATGGCTACACCTTC. It translates to CASSSGVVSYGYTF.

This sequence joins TRBV5-6 and TRBJ2-1, with D uncertain. CDR1 is SGHDT and CDR2 is YYEEEE in the germline V gene. V lost 4 bases to trimming and J lost 6 bases, with 11 bases between them. The CDR3 consists of 13 residues. In nucleotides, the CDR3 is TGTGCCAGCAGCCCCGGGTTACCCAATGAGCAGTTCTTC. Translated, it gives CASSPGLPNEQFF.

CDR3 nucleotide sequence: TGTGCCAGCAGCCAAGCCGGGGAACAGGGCTACGAGCAGTACTTC. It codes for CASSQAGEQGYEQYF. V and J are TRBV4-2 and TRBJ2-7; TRBD1 is a possible D gene (6 bases). Trimming cost V 1 base and J 3 bases, with 13 bases left between them. Germline CDR1 reads LGHNA; CDR2 reads YNFKEQ. The CDR3 consists of 15 residues.

The V call is TRBV2, the J call TRBJ2-2, with 8 nucleotides matching TRBD1. Germline CDR1 is SNHLY and CDR2 is FYNNEI. J gave up 6 bases and V 7 bases, and 4 bases lay outside the gene matches. The length of the CDR3 is 13 residues. The CDR3 coding sequence is TGTGCCAGCACAAACAGGGGGGCCGGGGAGCTGTTTTTT. Amino acid sequence: CASTNRGAGELFF.

V usage is TRBV5-8 and J usage is TRBJ1-1; the D gene is possibly TRBD1 (5 bases). The germline CDR1 and CDR2 sequences are SGHTS and YDEGEE. Trimming stripped 3 bases from V and 0 bases from J, with 9 bases between. CDR3 length equals 14 residues. This chain's CDR3 is CASSWGGVNTEAFF. CDR3 nucleotide sequence: TGTGCCAGCAGCTGGGGAGGGGTGAACACTGAAGCTTTCTTT.